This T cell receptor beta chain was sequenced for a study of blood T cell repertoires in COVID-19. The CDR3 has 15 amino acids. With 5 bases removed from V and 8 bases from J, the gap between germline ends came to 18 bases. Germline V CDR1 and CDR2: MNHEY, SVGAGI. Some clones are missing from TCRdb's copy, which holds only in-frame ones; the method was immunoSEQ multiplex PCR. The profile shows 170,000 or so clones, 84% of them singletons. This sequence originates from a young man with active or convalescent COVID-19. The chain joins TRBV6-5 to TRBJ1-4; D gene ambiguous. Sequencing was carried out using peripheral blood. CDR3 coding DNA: TGTGCCAGCAGTATGAGTTCTGGACTATGGGAAAAACTGTTTTTT. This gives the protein CASSMSSGLWEKLFF.